Below, 10 T cell receptor beta chains from the same sample are listed, as sequenced in a study of CD8+ T cells in alopecia areata. After isolation, RNA underwent reverse transcription to generate cDNA as the sequencing template. Produced via immunoSEQ multiplex PCR; TCRdb's table is partial and in-frame only. The sample contains about 190,000 clones, 59% of which appear only once. The material was CD4+ T cells sorted from blood, obtained at week 0. The receptor set was obtained from a human donor with alopecia areata.

The genes are TRBV7-8 and TRBJ2-2; 13 bases align to TRBD2. J lost 6 bases, V lost 5 bases, and 9 bases had no gene match. CDR3 length equals 17 residues. Germline CDR1 is SGHVS and CDR2 is FQNEAQ. DNA of the CDR3: TGTGCCAGCAGCGACAGACTAGCGGGGGGCTCCTCCGGGGAGCTGTTTTTT. This sequence encodes CASSDRLAGGSSGELFF.

The chain uses TRBV6-6 and TRBJ2-7; unclear D gene. Trimming removed 6 bases from V and 3 bases from J, with 6 bases in between. The CDR3 is made up of 11 amino acids. CDR1 is MNHNY and CDR2 is SVGAGI in the germline V gene (reference sequence). In DNA form, the CDR3 reads TGTGCCAGCAGCCGCAACTACGAGCAGTACTTC. The encoded protein is CASSRNYEQYF.

This clone was found once. The chain uses TRBV30 and TRBJ2-2; D tentatively fits TRBD1 or TRBD2 (6 bases each). The V end lost 7 bases, the J end lost 5 bases, and 20 bases lay between the germline ends. This CDR3 comprises 15 residues. Germline CDR1 and CDR2: GTSNPN and SVGIG (reference sequence). CDR3 region: CALQGGLSETGELFF. The CDR3 DNA follows: TGTGCCTTACAGGGAGGTTTAAGTGAAACCGGGGAGCTGTTTTTT.

The genes are TRBV11-2 and TRBJ2-7, with no clear D. CDR3 length: 13 amino acids. Germline values: CDR1 SGHAT, CDR2 FQNNGV. V lost 1 base and J lost 3, with 7 bases in between. The CDR3 sequence: CASSLVLVYEQYF. The CDR3 DNA is TGTGCCAGCAGCTTAGTTTTGGTCTACGAGCAGTACTTC.

This clone has just a few counts. The rearrangement joins TRBV4-2 to TRBJ2-7; tentatively, D is TRBD2 (5 bases). CDR3 length: 14 residues. Germline V gene sequence: CDR1 LGHNA, CDR2 YNFKEQ. Deletions cut 2 bases from V and 6 bases from J, with 14 bases between. The CDR3 coding sequence is TGTGCCAGCAGCCAACCTACCCGGGATGGCGAGCAGTACTTC. Translating gives CASSQPTRDGEQYF.

The chain carries TRBV4-1 and TRBJ2-1; possibly TRBD2 for D (5 bases). Trimming removed 0 bases from V and 6 bases from J, with 9 bases in between. The CDR3 is made up of 14 amino acids. The V gene's germline CDR1 is MGHRA and CDR2 YSYEKL. The CDR3 spells CASSQDGLANEQFF. The DNA of the CDR3 is TGCGCCAGCAGCCAAGATGGACTGGCCAATGAGCAGTTCTTC.

The chain couples TRBV19 to TRBJ2-7; tentatively, D is TRBD1 or TRBD2 (5 bases each). Germline V gene lookup returns CDR1 LNHDA and CDR2 SQIVND (reference sequence). The CDR3 spans 15 residues. The germline V and J ends were trimmed by 10 bases and 0 bases, with 19 bases remaining between them. CDR3 protein: CATSRDRASSYEQYF. In nucleotides, the CDR3 is TGTGCCACCTCCCGGGACCGCGCTAGCTCCTACGAGCAGTACTTC.

This chain uses TRBV29-1 with TRBJ2-7; 9 bases map to TRBD1. There are 13 residues in the CDR3. Trimming cost V 7 bases and J 4 bases; bases outside gene matches: 8. Germline V gives CDR1 SQVTM, CDR2 ANQGSEA. CDR3 loop: CSARDRDPYEQYF. Written as DNA, the CDR3 is TGCAGCGCGAGGGACAGGGATCCATACGAGCAGTACTTC.

The chain couples TRBV6-5 to TRBJ1-6; 10 bases align to TRBD1. The V and J ends lost 6 bases and 8 bases, in that order; junction bases with no gene match: 7. This CDR3 has 15 residues. Germline assignment: CDR1 MNHEY and CDR2 SVGAGI. CDR3 bases: TGTGCCAGCAGGGCGACAGGGACAGGGGATTCACCCCTCCACTTT. Encoded protein: CASRATGTGDSPLHF.

Here the CDR3 reads CASSLSPAATGELFF. The DNA of the CDR3 is TGTGCCAGCAGCTTGTCCCCGGCTGCCACCGGGGAGCTGTTTTTT. The chain uses TRBV28 and TRBJ2-2; D not certain. Per the germline V gene, CDR1 is MDHEN and CDR2 is SYDVKM. Between the trimmed V and J ends, which lost 6 bases and 4 bases, there was a span of 15 bases. This CDR3 has 15 amino acids.